These T cell receptor beta chains were read from a single sample in a study of T cell repertoires in cytomegalovirus infection. One entry per CDR3 protein results from TCRdb running MiXCR on the reads. The data contain over 300,000 distinct CDR3 sequences, 8% to 9.5% of them singletons. Sequenced sample: PBMCs. The receptor source for this set is a human donor in good health (CMV status not recorded). Some clones in this sample may be carry-over from other donors' samples. The CDR3 runs from the conserved cysteine through the conserved F or W. Each record gives: V gene, J gene, D gene, clone size, CDR3 protein, CDR3 DNA. A D gene is named only where the DNA matches it firmly. Clone size is given for some rows only: seen once, a few or many times, or a class if the clone is expanded.

v_call: TRBV11-2; j_call: TRBJ2-7; d_call: TRBD2; clone_size: NA; cdr3_aa: CASSRALAGVGIYEQYF; cdr3_nt: TGTGCCAGCAGCCGCGCGCTAGCGGGAGTGGGGATCTACGAGCAGTACTTC
v_call: TRBV7-6; j_call: TRBJ2-5; d_call: TRBD2; clone_size: few; cdr3_aa: CASSLTSGSSETQYF; cdr3_nt: TGTGCCAGCAGCTTAACTAGCGGGAGTTCAGAGACCCAGTACTTC
v_call: TRBV12-3/TRBV12-4; j_call: TRBJ2-5; d_call: TRBD1; clone_size: few; cdr3_aa: CASRGTAQETQYF; cdr3_nt: TGTGCCAGCAGGGGGACAGCACAAGAGACCCAGTACTTC
v_call: TRBV28; j_call: TRBJ1-5; d_call: NA; clone_size: few; cdr3_aa: CASSLSRNQPQHF; cdr3_nt: TGTGCCAGCAGTTTAAGCAGAAATCAGCCCCAGCATTTT
v_call: TRBV12-3/TRBV12-4; j_call: TRBJ2-1; d_call: TRBD2; clone_size: NA; cdr3_aa: CASRTSGNEQFF; cdr3_nt: TGTGCCAGCAGAACTAGCGGCAATGAGCAGTTCTTC
v_call: TRBV12-3/TRBV12-4; j_call: TRBJ2-6; d_call: TRBD1; clone_size: many; cdr3_aa: CASSFLPGQISGANVLTF; cdr3_nt: TGTGCCAGCAGTTTTCTACCGGGACAGATCTCTGGGGCCAACGTCCTGACTTTC
v_call: TRBV12-3/TRBV12-4; j_call: TRBJ1-2; d_call: NA; clone_size: few; cdr3_aa: CASSGGRLYGYTF; cdr3_nt: TGTGCCAGCAGTGGGGGGCGCCTCTATGGCTACACCTTC
v_call: TRBV7-3; j_call: TRBJ2-1; d_call: TRBD2; clone_size: many; cdr3_aa: CASSSLGRASGRTDEQFF; cdr3_nt: TGTGCCAGCAGCTCTCTCGGTCGGGCAAGCGGGAGAACAGATGAGCAGTTCTTC
v_call: TRBV7-6; j_call: TRBJ1-1; d_call: NA; clone_size: many; cdr3_aa: CASSLAMGNTEAFF; cdr3_nt: TGTGCCAGCAGCTTAGCGATGGGGAACACTGAAGCTTTCTTT
v_call: TRBV7-2; j_call: TRBJ1-6; d_call: NA; clone_size: many; cdr3_aa: CASRPVHRLYNSPLHF; cdr3_nt: TGTGCCAGCAGACCCGTACACAGACTCTATAATTCACCCCTCCACTTT
v_call: TRBV7-8; j_call: TRBJ1-2; d_call: NA; clone_size: many; cdr3_aa: CASSLGADNYGYTF; cdr3_nt: TGTGCCAGCAGCTTAGGTGCCGATAACTATGGCTACACCTTC
v_call: TRBV7-8; j_call: TRBJ2-7; d_call: TRBD2; clone_size: few; cdr3_aa: CASSPRDYLYEQYF; cdr3_nt: TGTGCCAGCAGCCCCAGGGACTATCTCTACGAGCAGTACTTC
v_call: TRBV6-2/TRBV6-3; j_call: TRBJ2-5; d_call: TRBD2; clone_size: few; cdr3_aa: CASSRAGAFQETQYF; cdr3_nt: TGTGCCAGCAGTAGAGCGGGGGCGTTCCAAGAGACCCAGTACTTC
v_call: TRBV11-2; j_call: TRBJ2-3; d_call: TRBD2; clone_size: many; cdr3_aa: CASRLGGSRFDTQYF; cdr3_nt: TGTGCCAGCCGGCTGGGAGGGTCTCGTTTTGATACGCAGTATTTT
v_call: TRBV6-8; j_call: TRBJ2-1; d_call: TRBD2; clone_size: NA; cdr3_aa: CASSKLAGGRNEQFF; cdr3_nt: TGTGCCAGCAGTAAGTTAGCGGGGGGGAGGAATGAGCAGTTCTTC